Shown below are 9 T cell receptor beta chains from a single sample sequenced in a study of Graves' ophthalmopathy and Graves' hyperthyroidism. The authors amplified TCR beta CDR3 regions, and they did so from RNA transcripts for repertoire sequencing. RT-PCR with HTBI primers came first, then second-round multiplex PCR. TCRdb analysed the multiplex PCR reads with MiXCR anew, one entry per CDR3 protein. Of nearly 400,000 distinct CDR3 sequences listed, about 17% are singletons. Sequencing input: peripheral blood. These receptors all stem from a woman between 18 and 29 years old with Graves' ophthalmopathy.

This clonotype was recorded a few times. V and J are TRBV7-2 and TRBJ2-7; D might be TRBD2 (6 bases). CDR1 is SGHTA, CDR2 FQGNSA, per germline. This CDR3 has 15 residues. V was cut by 4 bases and J by 0 bases, with 13 bases left in between. In DNA, the CDR3 is TGTGCCAGCAGCTCCTTGGGACTTAACTCCTACGAGCAGTACTTC. Its translation: CASSSLGLNSYEQYF. Filled out from reference TRBV7-2 and TRBJ2-7, the complete variable domain reads GAGVSQSPSNKVTEKGKDVELRCDPISGHTALYWYRQSLGQGLEFLIYFQGNSAPDKSGLPSDRFSAERTGGSVSTLTIQRTQQEDSAVYLCASSSLGLNSYEQYFGPGTRLTVT.

This clonotype appeared many times. V usage is TRBV28 and J usage is TRBJ2-2; the D gene is possibly TRBD2 (6 bases). Trimming left V 3 bases short and J 2 bases short, with 13 bases between. CDR1 MDHEN and CDR2 SYDVKM come from the germline V gene. The CDR3 runs to 16 residues. In DNA, the CDR3 is TGTGCCAGCAGTTTTTACGGGACTTCTAACACCGGGGAGCTGTTTTTT. It yields the protein CASSFYGTSNTGELFF.

This clonotype was seen ten or more times. The chain combines TRBV30 with TRBJ1-3; D unclear. Trimming pared 2 bases from V and 0 bases from J, leaving 8 bases between. Germline values: CDR1 GTSNPN, CDR2 SVGIG (reference sequence). The CDR3 sequence is 14 residues long. The CDR3, as DNA: TGTGCCTGGAGTTCCCCAGCCTCTGGAAACACCATATATTTT. This encodes CAWSSPASGNTIYF.

V usage is TRBV11-2 and J usage is TRBJ1-2; 7 bases match TRBD1. This CDR3 spans 16 amino acids. V gave up 7 bases and J gave up 7 bases; unmatched junction bases: 18. Per germline, CDR1 SGHAT and CDR2 FQNNGV. The DNA of the CDR3 is TGTGCCAGCACCCTCACGACAGGGTTGATAGGAGCTGGCTACACCTTC. This gives the protein CASTLTTGLIGAGYTF.

This clonotype was observed many times. This rearrangement joins TRBV6-5 to TRBJ1-1; a weak D match, TRBD1 (5 bases). This CDR3 comprises 12 residues. Trimming took off 2 bases at V and 8 bases at J, with 9 bases between the two ends. Germline V gives CDR1 MNHEY, CDR2 SVGAGI. CDR3 in DNA: TGTGCCAGCAGTTACCAGGGTCGAGAAGCTTTCTTT. Residues: CASSYQGREAFF.

The chain couples TRBV28 to TRBJ2-5, with a tentative D call TRBD1 (6 bases). Germline values: CDR1 MDHEN, CDR2 SYDVKM. There are 14 residues in the CDR3. V was pared by 3 bases and J by 6 bases, with 14 bases between. The CDR3 sequence: CASSFLQGSQTQYF. The CDR3 DNA sequence: TGTGCCAGCAGTTTTCTTCAGGGGTCGCAGACCCAGTACTTC.

The gene calls are TRBV12-3 or TRBV12-4 and TRBJ1-1; D not resolved. The V gene lost 1 base and the J gene lost 1 base, with 13 bases spanning the gap. This CDR3 contains 16 residues. CDR3 region: CASSLDLGGGNTEAFF. DNA of the CDR3: TGTGCCAGCAGTTTAGACCTAGGCGGAGGGAACACTGAAGCTTTCTTT.

This clonotype was observed at least ten times. This chain connects TRBV7-2 to TRBJ2-7; no reliable D call. In germline, CDR1 is SGHTA, CDR2 FQGNSA. Trimming removed 4 bases at V and 8 bases at J, with 12 bases between. CDR3 length: 12 residues. The CDR3 nucleotides are TGTGCCAGCAGCTCCCCCCCCGCCCAGCAGTACTTC. Translating gives CASSSPPAQQYF.

This clonotype was picked up many times. In DNA form, the CDR3 reads TGTGCCAGCAGCTTAGTGGACAGGGAGTTTTGGCAGCCCCAGCATTTT. This sequence encodes CASSLVDREFWQPQHF. The rearrangement links TRBV7-8 to TRBJ1-5, with TRBD1 identical over 8 bases. The length of the CDR3 is 16 residues. With 1 base clipped from V and 7 bases from J, the junction kept 9 bases outside the gene matches. CDR1 and CDR2 (germline): SGHVS, FQNEAQ.